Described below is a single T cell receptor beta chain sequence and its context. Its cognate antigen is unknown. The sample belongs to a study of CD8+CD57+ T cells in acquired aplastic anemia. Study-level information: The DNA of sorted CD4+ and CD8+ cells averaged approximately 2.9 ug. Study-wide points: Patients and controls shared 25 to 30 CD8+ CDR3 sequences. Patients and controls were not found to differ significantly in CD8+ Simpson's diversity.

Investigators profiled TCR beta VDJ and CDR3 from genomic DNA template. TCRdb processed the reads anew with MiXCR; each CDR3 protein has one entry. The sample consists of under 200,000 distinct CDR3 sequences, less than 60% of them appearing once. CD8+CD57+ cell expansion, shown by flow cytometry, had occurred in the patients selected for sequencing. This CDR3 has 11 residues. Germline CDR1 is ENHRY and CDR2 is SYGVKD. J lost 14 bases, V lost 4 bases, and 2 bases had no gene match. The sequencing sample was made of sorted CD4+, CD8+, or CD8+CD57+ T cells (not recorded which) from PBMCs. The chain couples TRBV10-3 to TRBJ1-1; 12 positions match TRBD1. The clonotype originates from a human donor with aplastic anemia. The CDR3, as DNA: TGTGCCATCAGTGGGGGACAGGGGGCATTCTTT. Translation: CAISGGQGAFF.